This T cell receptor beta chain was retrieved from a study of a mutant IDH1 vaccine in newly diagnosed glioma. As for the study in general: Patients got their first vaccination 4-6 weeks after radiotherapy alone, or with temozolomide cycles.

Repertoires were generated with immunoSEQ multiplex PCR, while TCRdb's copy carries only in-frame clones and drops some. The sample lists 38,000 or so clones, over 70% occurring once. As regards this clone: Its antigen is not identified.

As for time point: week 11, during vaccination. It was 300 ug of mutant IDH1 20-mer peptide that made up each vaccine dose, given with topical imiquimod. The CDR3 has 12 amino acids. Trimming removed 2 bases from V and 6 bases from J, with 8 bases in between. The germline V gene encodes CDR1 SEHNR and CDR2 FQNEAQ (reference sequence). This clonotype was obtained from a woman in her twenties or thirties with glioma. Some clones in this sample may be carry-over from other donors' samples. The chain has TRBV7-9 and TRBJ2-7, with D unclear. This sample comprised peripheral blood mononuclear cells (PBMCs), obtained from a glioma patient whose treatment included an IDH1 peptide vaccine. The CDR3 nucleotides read TGTGCCAGCAGCTTAAAAGGGCTCGAGCAGTACTTC. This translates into CASSLKGLEQYF.